This entry lists 21 T cell receptor beta chains sequenced from one sample in a study of blood T cell repertoires in COVID-19. Profiling relied on immunoSEQ multiplex PCR, and the TCRdb table lists in-frame clones only, not all of them. The sample shows over 100,000 clones, 84% of them seen only once. The sample was peripheral blood. These receptors all stem from a woman aged 45 to 65 with acute or convalescent COVID-19.

V usage is TRBV24-1 and J usage is TRBJ2-3, with TRBD2 identical over 12 bases. The CDR3 has 18 amino acids. Trimming took 3 bases from V and 3 from J; bases not matched to a gene: 9. CDR1 and CDR2 (germline): KGHDR, SFDVKD. CDR3 residues: CATSDKLPSGGATDTQYF. The CDR3 DNA is TGTGCCACCAGTGATAAGCTGCCTAGCGGGGGGGCGACAGATACGCAGTATTTT.

In this sample, this clone turned up once. The chain uses TRBV28 and TRBJ1-2; D not resolved. The CDR3 consists of 12 residues. Germline V lookup: CDR1 MDHEN, CDR2 SYDVKM. Trimming took 4 bases from V and 7 from J, leaving 10 bases between them. CDR3 region: CASSSTSRGYTF. The CDR3 nucleotides are TGTGCCAGCAGTTCAACCAGTCGTGGCTACACCTTC.

V usage is TRBV19 and J usage is TRBJ1-6; D remains ambiguous. In germline, CDR1 is LNHDA, CDR2 SQIVND (reference sequence). The CDR3 contains 14 residues. V dropped 1 base and J dropped 9 bases, with 10 bases sitting between them. For the CDR3, the DNA is TGTGCCAGTAGTATAGCAGACCGGGGTTCACCCCTCCACTTT. Translating gives CASSIADRGSPLHF.

The V call is TRBV27, the J call TRBJ2-2; TRBD1 matches at 7 bases. The junction had 2 bases not matched to a gene; V was cut back by 4 bases and J by 0 bases. Germline V lookup: CDR1 MNHEY, CDR2 SMNVEV (reference sequence). The CDR3 loop spans 15 amino acids. The CDR3 DNA reads TGTGCCAGCAGTTCGGGACAGACGAACACCGGGGAGCTGTTTTTT. Protein: CASSSGQTNTGELFF.

The chain uses TRBV30 and TRBJ1-5, with D maybe TRBD1 (6 bases). The CDR3 totals 15 residues. Germline loops: CDR1 GTSNPN, CDR2 SVGIG (reference sequence). V dropped 0 bases and J dropped 1 base, with 10 bases sitting between them. CDR3 in amino acids: CAWSVGQGSNQPQHF. The CDR3 DNA reads as TGTGCCTGGAGTGTGGGGCAGGGGAGCAATCAGCCCCAGCATTTT. Complete variable domain (other parts from reference TRBV30 and TRBJ1-5): SQTIHQWPATLVQPVGSPLSLECTVEGTSNPNLYWYRQAAGRGLQLLFYSVGIGQISSEVPQNLSASRPQDRQFILSSKKLLLSDSGFYLCAWSVGQGSNQPQHFGDGTRLSIL.

There are a few counts of this clone. The V call is TRBV19, the J call TRBJ1-1; D gene uncertain. The CDR3 covers 15 residues. Germline V gene lookup returns CDR1 LNHDA and CDR2 SQIVND (reference sequence). With 5 bases removed from V and 1 base from J, the gap between germline ends came to 14 bases. DNA of the CDR3: TGTGCCAGTAGTTTACAAAGTGGCTGGAACACTGAAGCTTTCTTT. It specifies CASSLQSGWNTEAFF.

The V call is TRBV7-8, the J call TRBJ1-2; no definite D call. Trimming removed 5 bases at V and 0 bases at J, with 10 bases between. The germline V gene has CDR1 SGHVS and CDR2 FQNEAQ. This CDR3 has 14 residues. CDR3 nucleotides: TGTGCCAGCAGCCCTCGACGGGCTAACTATGGCTACACCTTC. The encoded protein is CASSPRRANYGYTF.

The chain is built from TRBV5-1 and TRBJ2-2; 7 bases fit TRBD2. Per the germline V gene, CDR1 is SGHRS and CDR2 is YFSETQ. V dropped 4 bases and J dropped 3; count of bases not matched to a gene: 12. The CDR3 is 17 residues long. The CDR3 is CASSPGSLAGDTGELFF. For the CDR3, the DNA is TGCGCCAGCAGCCCTGGATCTCTTGCGGGGGACACCGGGGAGCTGTTTTTT.

The V and J genes are TRBV9 and TRBJ2-3; TRBD2 is a possible D gene (5 bases). V was shortened by 3 bases and J by 7 bases, with 15 bases between the two germline ends. Germline V gene data show CDR1 as SGDLS and CDR2 as YYNGEE. This CDR3 comprises 14 residues. The CDR3 DNA sequence: TGTGCCAGCAGCGCTAACCGGGGAACTAATACGCAGTATTTT. Translating gives CASSANRGTNTQYF.

The chain links TRBV2 to TRBJ1-1; 8 bases line up with TRBD1. V trimming: 4 bases; J trimming: 10 bases; junction bases outside the gene matches: 11. CDR3 size: 14 residues. Germline V lookup: CDR1 SNHLY, CDR2 FYNNEI. CDR3 sequence (DNA): TGTGCCAGCAGTGTTGGGGGACAGGCCTGGGGAGCTTTCTTT. The encoded protein is CASSVGGQAWGAFF.

The chain employs TRBV6-5 and TRBJ1-1, with no clear D. The ends were cut back, 0 bases at V and 3 bases at J, with 11 bases in the middle. Germline V gene sequence: CDR1 MNHEY, CDR2 SVGAGI. CDR3 length equals 15 residues. The CDR3 sequence: CASSYSFLGDTEAFF. The CDR3 DNA reads as TGTGCCAGCAGTTACTCGTTCTTGGGCGACACTGAAGCTTTCTTT.

J is TRBJ2-1 and V is TRBV30; D may be TRBD1 (6 bases). The V gene lost 5 bases and the J gene lost 0 bases, with 14 bases spanning the gap. CDR1 is GTSNPN and CDR2 is SVGIG in the germline V gene (reference sequence). The CDR3 has 15 residues. The CDR3 coding sequence is TGTGCCTGGGAAAGGGGGACGGGCTCCTACAATGAGCAGTTCTTC. Protein: CAWERGTGSYNEQFF. Variable domain in full (rest from reference TRBV30 and TRBJ2-1): SQTIHQWPATLVQPVGSPLSLECTVEGTSNPNLYWYRQAAGRGLQLLFYSVGIGQISSEVPQNLSASRPQDRQFILSSKKLLLSDSGFYLCAWERGTGSYNEQFFGPGTRLTVL.

This clone has a handful of counts. The junction departs from the called germline gene at one end, perhaps through a read error. This chain connects TRBV19 to TRBJ2-7; the match to TRBD1 covers 8 bases. The CDR3 is 16 amino acids. Germline values: CDR1 LNHDA, CDR2 SQIVND (reference sequence). Here the CDR3 DNA reads TGTGCCAGTAGGTCCTCCGGGACAGGATTTTCCTCCGAGCAGTACTTC. Protein: CASRSSGTGFSSEQYF. Drawing the rest from reference TRBV19 and TRBJ2-7, the complete variable domain is DGGITQSPKYLFRKEGQNVTLSCEQNLNHDAMYWYRQDPGQGLRLIYYSQIVNDFQKGDIAEGYSVSREKKESFPLTVTSAQKNPTAFYLCASRSSGTGFSSEQYFGPGTRLTVT.

The gene calls are TRBV3-1 (or the pseudogene TRBV3-2) and TRBJ1-2; D might be TRBD1 (6 bases). Germline V lookup: CDR1 LGHDT, CDR2 YNNKEL (reference sequence). V lost 3 bases, J lost 4 bases, and 18 bases lay in between. There are 16 residues in the CDR3. The CDR3 DNA sequence: TGTGCCAGCAGCCAGGGTTGGCAGGGGCTTAGCTATGGCTACACCTTC. Translated, it gives CASSQGWQGLSYGYTF.

The V and J genes are TRBV19 and TRBJ2-1; TRBD2 aligns across 10 bases. Germline assignment: CDR1 LNHDA and CDR2 SQIVND (reference sequence). Trimming at V came to 1 base and at J to 3 bases, leaving 9 bases not matched to a gene. This CDR3 is 18 amino acids long. The CDR3 DNA follows: TGTGCCAGTAGTATAGGGGTAGATAGACTAGCGGGCTACAATGAGCAGTTCTTC. Translating gives CASSIGVDRLAGYNEQFF.

The rearrangement links TRBV5-1 to TRBJ1-1, with TRBD1 as a possible D gene (5 bases). Germline CDR1 SGHRS, CDR2 YFSETQ. The CDR3 is 14 residues long. Trimming shortened V by 3 bases and J by 1 base, and 10 bases separated the two germline ends. CDR3 sequence (DNA): TGCGCCAGCAGCTGGAACGGACAGAACACTGAAGCTTTCTTT. This gives the protein CASSWNGQNTEAFF.

The gene calls are TRBV11-3 and TRBJ2-2; TRBD2 matches 8 bases. Germline CDR1 SGHNT, CDR2 YENEEA. CDR3 length: 16 amino acids. The V gene end was trimmed by 6 bases and the J gene end by 0 bases; junction bases not matched to a gene: 6. CDR3 in DNA: TGTGCCAGCAGTACGGGGGGGGCCGCGAACACCGGGGAGCTGTTTTTT. Translation gives CASSTGGAANTGELFF.

The chain recombines TRBV5-4 with TRBJ2-2; 9 bases fit TRBD1. The length of the CDR3 is 15 residues. The germline gives CDR1 SGHNT, CDR2 YYREEE (reference sequence). The V segment lost 5 bases and the J segment 6 bases; nucleotides outside the gene matches: 8. The CDR3 reads CASSSGQGYAGELFF. CDR3 sequence (DNA): TGTGCCAGCAGTTCGGGACAGGGATACGCCGGGGAGCTGTTTTTT.

V usage is TRBV28 and J usage is TRBJ1-1, with TRBD1 as a possible D gene (5 bases). CDR1 MDHEN and CDR2 SYDVKM come from the germline V gene. The CDR3 runs to 11 residues. CDR3 bases: TGTACAACCCAGGGAAGCACTGAAGCTTTCTTT. Amino acids: CTTQGSTEAFF.

This clone was found a few times. The chain has TRBV9 and TRBJ2-2; 10 bases are shared with TRBD2. Trimming cost V 4 bases and J 3 bases; bases outside gene matches: 6. The CDR3 runs to 16 residues. CDR1 and CDR2 (germline): SGDLS, YYNGEE. In DNA form, the CDR3 reads TGTGCCAGCAGCCCGCCTAGCGGGGGATACACCGGGGAGCTGTTTTTT. The encoded protein is CASSPPSGGYTGELFF.

The CDR3 region has the DNA TGTGCCAGCAGTGACTTCCTAGGTACCATTTCCTACGAGCAGTACTTC. This codes for CASSDFLGTISYEQYF. The genes are TRBV6-2 or TRBV6-3 and TRBJ2-7, with D hard to call. V gave up 5 bases and J gave up 1 base, with 18 bases separating them. This CDR3 spans 16 amino acids. The germline gives CDR1 MNHEY, CDR2 SVGEGT.